This T cell receptor beta chain was captured in a study of cytomegalovirus exposure and HLA in healthy donors. Germline CDR1 reads SGHVS; CDR2 reads FQNEAQ. The CDR3 covers 10 residues. Between the trimmed V and J ends, which lost 4 bases and 9 bases, there was a span of 6 bases. Amplification used 60 Vbeta primers and 13 Jbeta primers. The method was immunoSEQ multiplex PCR; TCRdb's version includes in-frame clones alone and lacks a portion of them. Seen in this sample are more than 95,000 clones; the ten most common clones hold about 2.5%. This chain uses TRBV7-8 with TRBJ2-5, with D hard to call. This sequence was found in a man aged 30 to 45 in good health and CMV-seronegative. The sequenced sample was PBMCs. The CDR3 loop reads CASSSLSQYF. For the CDR3, the DNA is TGTGCCAGCAGCTCATTGTCCCAGTACTTC.